These 12 T cell receptor beta chains were all obtained from the same sample, sequenced in a study of CD8+CD57+ T cells in acquired aplastic anemia. It was patients with CD8+CD57+ cell expansion by flow cytometry who were chosen for sequencing. Profiling that covered TCR beta VDJ and CDR3 relied on genomic DNA as its template. TCRdb reprocessed the reads with MiXCR, giving one entry per CDR3 protein. Found here are approximately 220,000 distinct CDR3 sequences, roughly 50% of them singletons; the top ten hold about 20%. The sequencing sample was made of sorted CD4+, CD8+, or CD8+CD57+ T cells (not recorded which) from PBMCs. Receptors originate from a human donor with aplastic anemia.

In this sample, this clonotype turned up many times. CDR3 amino acids: CASSANRYEQYF. CDR3 in DNA: TGTGCCAGTAGTGCCAACAGGTACGAGCAGTACTTC. The chain uses TRBV19 and TRBJ2-7, with D perhaps matching TRBD1 (5 bases). From germline, CDR1 is LNHDA and CDR2 SQIVND (reference sequence). Trimming removed 5 bases at V and 4 bases at J, with 9 bases between. CDR3 length equals 12 residues.

The chain couples TRBV2 to TRBJ2-7; TRBD1 agrees at 9 bases. Germline V gene lookup returns CDR1 SNHLY and CDR2 FYNNEI. J was trimmed by 6 bases and V by 6 bases; bases with no gene match: 3. The CDR3 is 12 amino acids. The CDR3 loop reads CASRGQGGEQYF. The DNA of the CDR3 is TGTGCCAGCAGGGGACAGGGAGGCGAGCAGTACTTC.

This clonotype was seen only a few times. Possible read error: a much larger clone is one base away. The chain employs TRBV4-1 and TRBJ1-2; 7 bases align to TRBD1. The CDR3 spans 14 residues. Germline loops: CDR1 MGHRA, CDR2 YSYEKL. CDR3 bases: TGCGCCAGCAGCCAAGGACAGGGAGGTTATGGCTACGCCTTC. Translation: CASSQGQGGYGYAF.

The table lists this clonotype with many counts. The chain is built from TRBV5-1 and TRBJ2-5; the D gene could be TRBD1 or TRBD2 (5 bases each). Germline V CDR1 and CDR2: SGHRS, YFSETQ. The CDR3 runs to 13 residues. V was pared by 4 bases and J by 5 bases, with 12 bases between. The chain's CDR3 is CASSPGGGETQYF. The CDR3 DNA follows: TGCGCCAGCAGCCCTGGGGGTGGGGAGACCCAGTACTTC.

The chain carries TRBV7-9 and TRBJ1-5; D remains ambiguous. CDR3 length: 12 amino acids. Germline V gene data show CDR1 as SEHNR and CDR2 as FQNEAQ (reference sequence). The V end lost 4 bases, the J end lost 9 bases, and 10 bases lay between the germline ends. CDR3 coding DNA: TGTGCCAGCAGCTACCGACTTGGGCCCCAGCATTTT. It specifies CASSYRLGPQHF.

V is TRBV20-1 and J is TRBJ1-3; D perhaps matches TRBD1 (5 bases). Trimming left V 0 bases short and J 8 bases short, with 17 bases between. Germline CDR1 and CDR2: DFQATT and SNEGSKA (reference sequence). The CDR3 consists of 15 residues. The CDR3 sequence is CSARDGAREGDTIYF. For the CDR3, the DNA is TGCAGTGCTAGAGATGGGGCCAGGGAAGGTGACACCATATATTTT.

Points on this clonotype: A clone one base away is much larger, so this may be a read error. The CDR3 DNA sequence: TGTGCCAGCAGCCCACTGTCGGCAGGGAATGAAAAACCGTTTTTT. This gives the protein CASSPLSAGNEKPFF. V usage is TRBV3-1 and J usage is TRBJ1-4, with a possible D match to TRBD1 (5 bases). Germline loops: CDR1 LGHDT, CDR2 YNNKEL (reference sequence). CDR3 length: 15 amino acids.

This clonotype was seen many times. V usage is TRBV2 and J usage is TRBJ2-6; D perhaps matches TRBD2 (6 bases). Trimming shortened V by 7 bases and J by 0 bases, and 16 bases separated the two germline ends. CDR1 and CDR2 (germline): SNHLY, FYNNEI. The CDR3 consists of 17 residues. CDR3: CASTISAGSSGANVLTF. The CDR3 coding sequence is TGTGCCAGCACAATCTCGGCGGGGAGCTCTGGGGCCAACGTCCTGACTTTC.

This clonotype was found many times. The chain uses TRBV5-6 and TRBJ2-1, with D possibly TRBD1 on 5 matching bases. Trimming left V 0 bases short and J 7 bases short, with 11 bases between. Germline CDR1 reads SGHDT; CDR2 reads YYEEEE. The CDR3 runs 14 residues. The CDR3 DNA reads as TGTGCCAGCAGCTTGGTTCAGGGTAAGAATGAGCAGTTCTTC. Protein sequence: CASSLVQGKNEQFF. Using reference TRBV5-6 and TRBJ2-1 for the parts outside the CDR3, the full variable domain is DAGVTQSPTHLIKTRGQQVTLRCSPKSGHDTVSWYQQALGQGPQFIFQYYEEEERQRGNFPDRFSGHQFPNYSSELNVNALLLGDSALYLCASSLVQGKNEQFFGPGTRLTVL.

The CDR3 spells CASSLGRGEQYF. DNA for the CDR3: TGTGCCAGCAGTTTGGGGCGGGGAGAGCAGTACTTC. The chain joins TRBV7-4 to TRBJ2-7; D is perhaps TRBD2 (6 bases). Germline V gives CDR1 SGHVT, CDR2 SQSDAQ. V lost 6 bases and J 7 bases, leaving 13 bases between the germline ends. The CDR3 is 12 residues long.

This clonotype came up many times. This chain joins TRBV5-8 and TRBJ2-7; D tentatively fits TRBD1 or TRBD2 (6 bases each). The length of the CDR3 is 14 residues. Deletions cut 4 bases from V and 5 bases from J, with 16 bases between. CDR1 and CDR2 from the germline V gene are SGHTS and YDEGEE. Here the CDR3 reads CASSNPWGANEQYF. DNA for the CDR3: TGTGCCAGCAGCAACCCTTGGGGGGCGAACGAGCAGTACTTC.

This rearrangement joins TRBV7-9 to TRBJ2-1; 8 bases map to TRBD2. This CDR3 is 16 amino acids long. J gave up 7 bases and V 1 base, and 9 bases lay outside the gene matches. CDR1 is SEHNR, CDR2 FQNEAQ, per germline (reference sequence). DNA of the CDR3: TGTGCCAGCAGCTTAGTTGGAGCGGGGGTCCGAAATGAGCAGTTCTTC. Protein: CASSLVGAGVRNEQFF.